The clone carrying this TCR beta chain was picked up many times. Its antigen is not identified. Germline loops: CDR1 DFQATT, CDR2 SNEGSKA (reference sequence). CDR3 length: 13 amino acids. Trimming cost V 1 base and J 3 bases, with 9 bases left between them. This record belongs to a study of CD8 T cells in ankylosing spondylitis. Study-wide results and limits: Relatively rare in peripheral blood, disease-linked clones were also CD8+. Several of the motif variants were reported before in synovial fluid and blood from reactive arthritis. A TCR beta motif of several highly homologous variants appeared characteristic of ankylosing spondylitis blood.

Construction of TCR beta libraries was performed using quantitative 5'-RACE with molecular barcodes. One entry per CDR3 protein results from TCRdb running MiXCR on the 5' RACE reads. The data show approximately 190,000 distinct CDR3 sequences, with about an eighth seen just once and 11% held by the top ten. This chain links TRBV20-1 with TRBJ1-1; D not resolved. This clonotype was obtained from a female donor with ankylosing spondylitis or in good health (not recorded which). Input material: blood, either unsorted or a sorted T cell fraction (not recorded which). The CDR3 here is CSARGAVDTEAFF. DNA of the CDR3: TGCAGTGCTAGAGGGGCAGTCGACACTGAAGCTTTCTTT.